This entry features one T cell receptor (beta chain) sequence. Its antigen is undetermined. Assay: immunoSEQ multiplex PCR; the TCRdb copy retains only in-frame clones and omits some. The sample carries about 31,000 clones, more than 70% recorded once. Per germline, CDR1 MNHNY and CDR2 SVGAGI (reference sequence). This CDR3 is built from 12 residues. V gave up 4 bases and J gave up 12 bases; unmatched junction bases: 8. This entry belongs to a study of CD4 T cells in relation to SARS-CoV-2 and coronaviruses. Study-level information: PBMCs were cultured with antigen for over nine days before TCR beta sequencing. Study observations and caveats: This crossreactivity analysis covered spike protein alone, no other viral proteins. In around 60% of donors, memory CD4+ clonotypes crossrecognized SARS-CoV-2 and at least one common cold coronavirus spike.

Unexposed donor CD4+ T cells date from about 2010-2019, before the COVID-19 pandemic. After approximately ten days of culture, CD4+ T cells were isolated. On days 3 and 7, cultures got half fresh IL-2 medium. The clonotype originates from a human donor in good health. This rearrangement joins TRBV6-6 to TRBJ2-7, with 8 bases identical to TRBD1. Material for sequencing was CD4+ T cells from PBMCs, cultured in vitro. The CDR3 DNA reads TGTGCCAGCAGTTCCGGACAGGGCGAGAGGTACTTC. Translating gives CASSSGQGERYF.